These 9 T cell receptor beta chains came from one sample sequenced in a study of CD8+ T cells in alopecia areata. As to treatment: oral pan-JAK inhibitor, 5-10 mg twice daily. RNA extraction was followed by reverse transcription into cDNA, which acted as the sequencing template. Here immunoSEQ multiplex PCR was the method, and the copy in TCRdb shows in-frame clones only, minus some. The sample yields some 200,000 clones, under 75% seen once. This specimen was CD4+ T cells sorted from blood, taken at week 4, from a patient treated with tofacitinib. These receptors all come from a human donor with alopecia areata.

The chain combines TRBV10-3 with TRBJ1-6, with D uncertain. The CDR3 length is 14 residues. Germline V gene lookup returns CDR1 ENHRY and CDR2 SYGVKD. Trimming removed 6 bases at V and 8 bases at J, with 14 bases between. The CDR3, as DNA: TGTGCCATCAGCCTCTCCGGTCCGGATTCACCCCTCCACTTT. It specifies CAISLSGPDSPLHF.

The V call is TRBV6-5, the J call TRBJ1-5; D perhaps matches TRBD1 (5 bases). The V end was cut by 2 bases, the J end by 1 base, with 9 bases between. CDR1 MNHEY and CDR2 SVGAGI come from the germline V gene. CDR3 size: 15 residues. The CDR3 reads CASSYVWGSNQPQHF. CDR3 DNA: TGTGCCAGCAGTTACGTTTGGGGGAGCAATCAGCCCCAGCATTTT.

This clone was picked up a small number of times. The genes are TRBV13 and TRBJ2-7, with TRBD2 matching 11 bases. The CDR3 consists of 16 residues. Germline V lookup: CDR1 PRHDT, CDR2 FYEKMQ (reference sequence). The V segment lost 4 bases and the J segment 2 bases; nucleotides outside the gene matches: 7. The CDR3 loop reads CASSSALAGGAYEQYF. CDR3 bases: TGTGCCAGCAGCTCCGCTTTAGCGGGGGGGGCCTACGAGCAGTACTTC.

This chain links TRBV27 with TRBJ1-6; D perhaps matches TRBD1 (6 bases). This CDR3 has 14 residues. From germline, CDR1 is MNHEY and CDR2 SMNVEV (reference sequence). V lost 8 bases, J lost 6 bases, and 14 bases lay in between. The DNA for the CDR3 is TGTGCCAGCCGACCCGGGGGGGCTAATTCACCCCTCCACTTT. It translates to CASRPGGANSPLHF.

The CDR3 here is CASILWASINTEAFF. The CDR3 nucleotides are TGTGCCAGCATCCTTTGGGCCAGTATCAACACTGAAGCTTTCTTT. The rearrangement joins TRBV5-5 to TRBJ1-1; D is undetermined. Trimming took off 6 bases at V and 2 bases at J, with 17 bases between the two ends. CDR1 SGHKS and CDR2 YYEKEE come from the germline V gene (reference sequence). CDR3 length: 15 residues.

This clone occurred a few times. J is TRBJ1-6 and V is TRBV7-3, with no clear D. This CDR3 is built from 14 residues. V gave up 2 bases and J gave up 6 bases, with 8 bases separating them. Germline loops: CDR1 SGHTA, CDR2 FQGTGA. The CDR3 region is CASSLEQFNSPLHF. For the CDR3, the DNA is TGTGCCAGCAGCTTAGAACAGTTTAATTCACCCCTCCACTTT.

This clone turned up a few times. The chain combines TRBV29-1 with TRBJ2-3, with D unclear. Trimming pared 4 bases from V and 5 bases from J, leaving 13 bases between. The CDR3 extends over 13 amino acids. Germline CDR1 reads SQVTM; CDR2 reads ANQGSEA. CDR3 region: CSVVSPQRDTQYF. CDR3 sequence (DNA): TGCAGCGTTGTCTCACCTCAGCGAGATACGCAGTATTTT.

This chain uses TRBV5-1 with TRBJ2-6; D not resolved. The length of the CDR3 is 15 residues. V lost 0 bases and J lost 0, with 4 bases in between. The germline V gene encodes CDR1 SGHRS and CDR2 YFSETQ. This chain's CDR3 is CASSLVPSGANVLTF. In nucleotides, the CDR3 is TGCGCCAGCAGCTTGGTCCCCTCTGGGGCCAACGTCCTGACTTTC.

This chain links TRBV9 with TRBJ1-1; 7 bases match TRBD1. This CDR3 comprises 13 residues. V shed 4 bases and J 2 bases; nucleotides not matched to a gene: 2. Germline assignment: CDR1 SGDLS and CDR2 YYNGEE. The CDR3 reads CASSRQGNTEAFF. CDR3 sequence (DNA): TGTGCCAGCAGCCGACAGGGAAACACTGAAGCTTTCTTT.